The present T cell receptor (beta chain) was sequenced within a study of control samples from healthy donors and cancer patients (TCRdb year 2020). The CDR3 numbers 15 residues from cysteine through phenylalanine. Only CDR3 DNA remains: 45 bases, in frame from the first base. CDR1 and CDR2 are read off the germline V gene (reference sequence) as LNHNV and YYDKDF. Here V drops 0 bases and J drops 5 bases, and the junction holds 3 bases not matched to any gene. Comments on this clone: This clone's antigen is unknown. No much larger clone exists at a distance of one base, and base qualities are not known.

Libraries were prepared through the immunoSEQ multiplex PCR assay. TCRdb retrieved this table from immuneACCESS and kept in-frame rearrangements only. Not all clones are present; in checked studies, unresolved V genes account for under half, and no reason is known for the remainder. This sample gives roughly 130,000 clones in total; around nine tenths of them show up just once. About 2.5% of the sample rests with the top ten. The chain couples TRBV15 to TRBJ1-4; 7 nucleotides in the junction match TRBD1. This TCR came from a man between 18 and 35 years old in good health. The sample taken for sequencing was blood. The sequenced DNA: TGTGCCACCAGCAGAGAACAGGGGCAAAATGAAAAACTGTTTTTT. The translation is CATSREQGQNEKLFF.